The source of this T cell receptor beta chain is a study of CD8 T cells in Susac syndrome. An input of roughly 0.5 to 1 ug of RNA was subjected to reverse transcription using random hexamers. MiXCR, applied by TCRdb to the immunoSEQ multiplex PCR reads, yields one record per CDR3 protein. The repertoire consists of some 260,000 distinct CDR3 sequences, with about 85% occurring once and the leading ten covering about 0.11%. From germline, CDR1 is MNHEY and CDR2 SMNVEV (reference sequence). Trimming took 4 bases from V and 3 from J, leaving 13 bases between them. This CDR3 is 15 amino acids long. Peripheral blood CD8+ and CD4+ T cells were profiled by TCR beta sequencing.

Sequenced: CD8+ T cells from PBMCs. The V and J genes are TRBV27 and TRBJ1-5; possible D gene TRBD1, 6 bases. The TCR originated in a human donor with multiple sclerosis. The CDR3 DNA reads TGTGCCAGCAGTTCCTTACAGGGCTCCAATCAGCCCCAGCATTTT. Translating it yields CASSSLQGSNQPQHF.